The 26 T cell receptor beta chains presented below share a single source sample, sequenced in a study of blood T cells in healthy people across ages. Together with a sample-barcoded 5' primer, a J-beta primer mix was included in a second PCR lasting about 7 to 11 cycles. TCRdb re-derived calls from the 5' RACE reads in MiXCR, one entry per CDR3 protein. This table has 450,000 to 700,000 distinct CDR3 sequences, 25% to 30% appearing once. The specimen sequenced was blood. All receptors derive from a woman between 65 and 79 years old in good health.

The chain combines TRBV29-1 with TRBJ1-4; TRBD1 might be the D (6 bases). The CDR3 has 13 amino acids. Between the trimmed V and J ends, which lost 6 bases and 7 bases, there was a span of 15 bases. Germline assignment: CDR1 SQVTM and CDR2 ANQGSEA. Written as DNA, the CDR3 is TGCAGCGTCCAACAGGGCGGGGGTGAAAAACTGTTTTTT. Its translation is CSVQQGGGEKLFF.

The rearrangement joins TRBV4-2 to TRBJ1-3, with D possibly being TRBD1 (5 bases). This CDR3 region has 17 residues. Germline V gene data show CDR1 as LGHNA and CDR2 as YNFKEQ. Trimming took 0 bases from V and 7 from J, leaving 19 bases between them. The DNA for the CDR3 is TGTGCCAGCAGCCAAGAAGGCAGGGTTTTAGTCGGGAACACCATATATTTT. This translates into CASSQEGRVLVGNTIYF.

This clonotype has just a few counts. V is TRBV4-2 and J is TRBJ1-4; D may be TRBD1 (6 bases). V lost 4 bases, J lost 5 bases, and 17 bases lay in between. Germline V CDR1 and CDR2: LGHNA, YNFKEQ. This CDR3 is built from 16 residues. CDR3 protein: CASSPREGGENEKLFF. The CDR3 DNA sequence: TGTGCCAGCAGCCCCCGGGAGGGGGGAGAAAATGAAAAACTGTTTTTT.

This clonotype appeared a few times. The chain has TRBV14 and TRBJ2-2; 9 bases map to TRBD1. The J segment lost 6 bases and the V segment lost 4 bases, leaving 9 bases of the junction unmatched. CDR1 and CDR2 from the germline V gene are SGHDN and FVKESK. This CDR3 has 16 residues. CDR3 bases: TGTGCCAGCAGCCCCCTCCGGGGACAGGGTGCCGGGGAGCTGTTTTTT. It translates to CASSPLRGQGAGELFF. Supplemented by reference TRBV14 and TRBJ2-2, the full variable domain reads EAGVTQFPSHSVIEKGQTVTLRCDPISGHDNLYWYRRVMGKEIKFLLHFVKESKQDESGMPNNRFLAERTGGTYSTLKVQPAELEDSGVYFCASSPLRGQGAGELFFGEGSRLTVL.

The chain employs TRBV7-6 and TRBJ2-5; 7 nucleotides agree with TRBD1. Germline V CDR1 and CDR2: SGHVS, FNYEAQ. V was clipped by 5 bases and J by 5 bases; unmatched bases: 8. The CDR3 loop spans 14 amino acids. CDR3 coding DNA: TGTGCCAGCAGCCTAGGACAGGTTCGGGAGACCCAGTACTTC. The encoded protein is CASSLGQVRETQYF.

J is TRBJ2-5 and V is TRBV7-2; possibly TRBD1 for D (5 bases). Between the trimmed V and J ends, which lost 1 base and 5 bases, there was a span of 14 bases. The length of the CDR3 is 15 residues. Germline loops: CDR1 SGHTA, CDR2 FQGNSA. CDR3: CASSLGLSPGETQYF. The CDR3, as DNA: TGTGCCAGCAGCTTAGGTCTGTCGCCAGGGGAGACCCAGTACTTC. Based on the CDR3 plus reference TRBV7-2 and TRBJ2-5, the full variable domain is GAGVSQSPSNKVTEKGKDVELRCDPISGHTALYWYRQSLGQGLEFLIYFQGNSAPDKSGLPSDRFSAERTGGSVSTLTIQRTQQEDSAVYLCASSLGLSPGETQYFGPGTRLLVL.

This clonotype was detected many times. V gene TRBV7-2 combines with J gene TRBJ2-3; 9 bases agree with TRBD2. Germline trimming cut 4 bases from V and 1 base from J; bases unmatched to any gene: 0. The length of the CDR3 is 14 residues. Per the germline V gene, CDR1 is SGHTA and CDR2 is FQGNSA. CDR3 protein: CASSSSGGTDTQYF. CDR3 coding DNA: TGTGCCAGCAGCTCTAGCGGGGGCACAGATACGCAGTATTTT.

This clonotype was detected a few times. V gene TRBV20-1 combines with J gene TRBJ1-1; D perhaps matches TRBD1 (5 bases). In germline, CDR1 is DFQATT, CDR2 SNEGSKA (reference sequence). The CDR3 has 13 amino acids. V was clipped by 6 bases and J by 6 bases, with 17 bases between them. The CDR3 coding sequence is TGCAGTGCCCCCAGGGAAAATGGCGCTGAAGCTTTCTTT. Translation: CSAPRENGAEAFF.

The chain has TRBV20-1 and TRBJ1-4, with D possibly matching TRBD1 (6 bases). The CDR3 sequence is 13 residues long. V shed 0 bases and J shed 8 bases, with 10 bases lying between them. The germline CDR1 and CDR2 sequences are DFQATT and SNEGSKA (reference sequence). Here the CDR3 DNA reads TGCAGTGCTAGAGAACAGGGAGGAGAAAAACTGTTTTTT. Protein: CSAREQGGEKLFF.

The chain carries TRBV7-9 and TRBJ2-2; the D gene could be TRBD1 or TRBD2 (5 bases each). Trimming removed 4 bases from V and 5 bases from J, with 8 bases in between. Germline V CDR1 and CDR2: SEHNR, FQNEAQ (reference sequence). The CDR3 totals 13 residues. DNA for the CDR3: TGTGCCAGCAGCTGGGGGTTAACCGGGGAGCTGTTTTTT. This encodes CASSWGLTGELFF.

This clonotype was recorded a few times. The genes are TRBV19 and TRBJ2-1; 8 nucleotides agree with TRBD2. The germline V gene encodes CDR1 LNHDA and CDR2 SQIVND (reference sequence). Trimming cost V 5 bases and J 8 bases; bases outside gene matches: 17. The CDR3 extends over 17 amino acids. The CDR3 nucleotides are TGTGCCAGTAGTCCAGTGGTAGCTAGCGGGCCGGAGGATGAGCAGTTCTTC. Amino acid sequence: CASSPVVASGPEDEQFF.

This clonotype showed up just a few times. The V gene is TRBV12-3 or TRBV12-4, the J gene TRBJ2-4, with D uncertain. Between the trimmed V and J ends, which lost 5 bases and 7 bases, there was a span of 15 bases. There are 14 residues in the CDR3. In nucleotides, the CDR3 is TGTGCCAGCAGTCGTGGCGATACTTTGAACATTCAGTACTTC. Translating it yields CASSRGDTLNIQYF.

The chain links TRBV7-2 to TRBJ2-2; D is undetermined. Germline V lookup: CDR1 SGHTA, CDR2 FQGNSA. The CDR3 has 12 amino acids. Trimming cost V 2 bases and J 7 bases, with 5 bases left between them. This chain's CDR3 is CASSLTVGELFF. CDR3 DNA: TGTGCCAGCAGCTTAACAGTCGGGGAGCTGTTTTTT.

The CDR3 bases are TGTGCCACCAGTGATCCAAAGGACCCTGGACGGGAGACCCAGTACTTC. Encoded protein: CATSDPKDPGRETQYF. This rearrangement joins TRBV24-1 to TRBJ2-5; D gene ambiguous. This CDR3 comprises 16 residues. Deletions cut 3 bases from V and 5 bases from J, with 18 bases between. Looked up from germline, CDR1 is KGHDR and CDR2 is SFDVKD.

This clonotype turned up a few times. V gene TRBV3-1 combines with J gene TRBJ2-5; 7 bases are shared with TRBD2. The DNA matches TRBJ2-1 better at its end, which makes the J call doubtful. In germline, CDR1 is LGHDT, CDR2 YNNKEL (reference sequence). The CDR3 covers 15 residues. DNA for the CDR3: TGTGCCAGCAGCCAAAGAAGCGGGACCGGAGGGGAGCAGTTCTTC. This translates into CASSQRSGTGGEQFF.

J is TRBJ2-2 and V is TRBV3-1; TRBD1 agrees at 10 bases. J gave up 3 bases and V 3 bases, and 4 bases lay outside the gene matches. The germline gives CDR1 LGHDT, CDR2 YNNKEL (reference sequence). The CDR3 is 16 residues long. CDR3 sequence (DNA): TGTGCCAGCAGCCAGGAAGGGACAGGGGACACCGGGGAGCTGTTTTTT. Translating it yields CASSQEGTGDTGELFF.

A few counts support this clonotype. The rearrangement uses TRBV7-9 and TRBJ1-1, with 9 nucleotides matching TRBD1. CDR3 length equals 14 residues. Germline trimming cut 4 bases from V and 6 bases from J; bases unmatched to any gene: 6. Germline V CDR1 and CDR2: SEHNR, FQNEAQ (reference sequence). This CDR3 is CASSSGQGSSEAFF. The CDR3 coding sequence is TGTGCCAGCAGCTCGGGACAGGGAAGCTCTGAAGCTTTCTTT.

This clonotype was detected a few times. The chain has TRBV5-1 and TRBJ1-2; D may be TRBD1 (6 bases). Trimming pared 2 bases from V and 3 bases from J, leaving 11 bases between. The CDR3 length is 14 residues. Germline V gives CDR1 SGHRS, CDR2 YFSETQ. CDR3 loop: CASSFGGADYGYTF. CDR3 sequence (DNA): TGCGCCAGCAGCTTTGGGGGCGCGGACTATGGCTACACCTTC.

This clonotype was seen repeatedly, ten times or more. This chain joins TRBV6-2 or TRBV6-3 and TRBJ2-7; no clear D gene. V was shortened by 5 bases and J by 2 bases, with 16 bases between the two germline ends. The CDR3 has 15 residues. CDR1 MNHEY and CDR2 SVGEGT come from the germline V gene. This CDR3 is CASSLQVFSPYEQYF. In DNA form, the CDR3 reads TGTGCCAGCAGTCTCCAGGTTTTCTCCCCCTACGAGCAGTACTTC.

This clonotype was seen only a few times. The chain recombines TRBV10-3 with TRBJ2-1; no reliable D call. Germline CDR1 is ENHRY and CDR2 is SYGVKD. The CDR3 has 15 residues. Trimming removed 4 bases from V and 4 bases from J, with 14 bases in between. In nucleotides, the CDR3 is TGTGCCATCAGTGGTGGCCTCACAAGTTACAATGAGCAGTTCTTC. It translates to CAISGGLTSYNEQFF.

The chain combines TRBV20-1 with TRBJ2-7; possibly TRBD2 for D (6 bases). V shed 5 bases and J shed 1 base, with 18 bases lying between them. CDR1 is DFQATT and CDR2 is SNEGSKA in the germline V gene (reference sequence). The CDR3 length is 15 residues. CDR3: CSAGGRGSGSYEQYF. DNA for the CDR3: TGCAGTGCTGGTGGGCGGGGCTCTGGGTCCTACGAGCAGTACTTC.

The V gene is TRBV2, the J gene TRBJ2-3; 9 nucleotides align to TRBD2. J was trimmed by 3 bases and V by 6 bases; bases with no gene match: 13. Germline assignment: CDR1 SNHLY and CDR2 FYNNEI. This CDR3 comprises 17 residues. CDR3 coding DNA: TGTGCCAGCAGGTTTCCTTCGGGACTAGCTGGGACAGATACGCAGTATTTT. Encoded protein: CASRFPSGLAGTDTQYF. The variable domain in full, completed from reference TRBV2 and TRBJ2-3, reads EPEVTQTPSHQVTQMGQEVILRCVPISNHLYFYWYRQILGQKVEFLVSFYNNEISEKSEIFDDQFSVERPDGSNFTLKIRSTKLEDSAMYFCASRFPSGLAGTDTQYFGPGTRLTVL.

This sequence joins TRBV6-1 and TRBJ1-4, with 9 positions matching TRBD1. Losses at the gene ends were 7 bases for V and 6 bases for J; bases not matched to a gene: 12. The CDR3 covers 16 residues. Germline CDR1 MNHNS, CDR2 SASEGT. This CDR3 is CASTFPLDRGYEKLFF. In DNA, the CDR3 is TGTGCCAGCACCTTCCCCCTGGACAGGGGATATGAAAAACTGTTTTTT.

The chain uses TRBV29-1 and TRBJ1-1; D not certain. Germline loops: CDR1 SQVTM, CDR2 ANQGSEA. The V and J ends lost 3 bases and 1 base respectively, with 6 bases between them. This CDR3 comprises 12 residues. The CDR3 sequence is CSVDTTNTEAFF. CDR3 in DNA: TGCAGCGTTGACACGACGAACACTGAAGCTTTCTTT.

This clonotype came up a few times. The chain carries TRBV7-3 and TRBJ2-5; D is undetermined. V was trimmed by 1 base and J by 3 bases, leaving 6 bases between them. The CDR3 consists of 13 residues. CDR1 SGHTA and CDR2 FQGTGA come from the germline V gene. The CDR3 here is CASSLIREETQYF. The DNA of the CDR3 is TGTGCCAGCAGCTTAATACGTGAAGAGACCCAGTACTTC.

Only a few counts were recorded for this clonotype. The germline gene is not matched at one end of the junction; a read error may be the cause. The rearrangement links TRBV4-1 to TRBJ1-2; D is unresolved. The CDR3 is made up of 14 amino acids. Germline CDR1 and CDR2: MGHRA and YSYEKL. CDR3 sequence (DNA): TGCGCCAGCCGCCAGGACGGACTTCTACCTGGCTACACCTTC. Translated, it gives CASRQDGLLPGYTF.